This TCR beta chain was sequenced in a study of blood T cells in healthy people across ages. Study-wide findings and caveats: Not knowing donor CMV status may have confounded expanded clonotype changes.

Comment on this clonotype: Its specificity is not known.

Using a J-beta primer mix together with a sample-barcoded 5' primer, a second PCR was run for about 6 to 12 cycles. In TCRdb, the 5' RACE reads were re-called with MiXCR into one record per CDR3 protein. The data show 1,300,000 or so distinct CDR3 sequences, approximately 59% seen once. Per sample, no less than 6 micrograms of total RNA were extracted. Sequencing used blood. The sequence came from a man aged 18 to 35 in good health.

This chain's CDR3 is CSAYQRIYNEQFF. The DNA for the CDR3 is TGCAGTGCTTACCAGAGAATCTACAATGAGCAGTTCTTC. The chain links TRBV20-1 to TRBJ2-1; D unresolved. Germline CDR1 is DFQATT and CDR2 is SNEGSKA (reference sequence). The CDR3 spans 13 residues. Trimming removed 5 bases from V and 3 bases from J, with 11 bases in between.